What follows is one TCR beta chain and its context. This clone's antigen is unknown. No much larger clone is present one base from it, and per-base qualities are unavailable. This sample was taken from a study of CD8 T cells in Susac syndrome (dated by TCRdb to about 2019). About the investigation overall: Among the sequenced Susac syndrome patients, roughly six had clinically active disease and roughly 8 were in clinical remission. At blood withdrawal, Susac syndrome patients were therapy-naive, treated with corticosteroids (with IVIg additionally given to some), or treated with IVIg alone. Whether CD8+ T cell activation and differentiation in Susac syndrome was antigen driven was tested using repertoire sequencing. On the study overall, not on this receptor specifically: The number of individuals in the TCR sequencing and HLA analysis was recognized as being relatively small. In the CD4+ T cell repertoire of Susac syndrome patients, clonal expansion was not detected.

The trim is 7 bases for V and 1 base for J, with a gap of 13 bases between the germline ends. The CDR3, from cysteine to phenylalanine, totals 14 residues. The read is trimmed to its CDR3 DNA, 42 bases read in frame from base 1. Peripheral blood CD8+ and CD4+ T cells from healthy donors, Susac syndrome patients and multiple sclerosis patients were profiled by high-throughput TCR beta sequencing. The Susac syndrome patients fulfilled recently defined diagnostic criteria for definite or probable disease. Bulk CD8+ and CD4+ T cells were purified magnetically by negative isolation, whereas CD8+ TEMRA cells were enriched by FACS. Blood was drawn into EDTA tubes, processed within 24 hours, and PBMCs were isolated by density gradient centrifugation. PBMCs intended for TCR sequencing were cryopreserved in liquid nitrogen and thawed later in a water bath at 37 degrees C. Purity of sorted or isolated CD4+, CD8+ and CD8+ TEMRA cells was at least 90%.

RNA was extracted using the RNeasy kit, and 0.5 to 1 microgram was reverse transcribed with random hexamers. TCR beta CDR3 regions were amplified with the immunoSEQ multiplex PCR assay covering 54 Vbeta and 13 Jbeta segments. PCR amplification bias was corrected by using a synthetic template baseline for primer optimization and computational correction. The study's own analysis went as follows. Only productive sequences were kept, with reads annotated to V, D and J genes according to IMGT and analyzed in immunoSEQ Analyzer. To calculate clonality, Shannon entropy was normalized by log2 of the number of productive unique sequences and then subtracted from one. For each patient and control, public and private clones were evaluated within the 100 most prevalent clones. Clones were defined as Susac-specific when absent from the healthy and MS cohorts, from fewer than 1,300 published viral clones and from other ImmuneACCESS disease sequences. Through fastp at Q25 and MiXCR, TCRdb rebuilt clones from the public reads, retaining in-frame beta chains. Each record represents a unique CDR3 protein, reported with the most common genes and DNA among its rows. TCRdb's processing, not the authors', yielded these V and J calls. The table for this sample lists roughly 200,000 distinct CDR3 sequences; 85% to 95% of them were counted only once. The ten largest account for 0.099% of the sample.

The material sequenced was CD4+ T cells from PBMCs. This TCR was recovered from a human donor with Susac syndrome. The chain employs TRBV12-3 or TRBV12-4 and TRBJ2-5; TRBD2 is perhaps the D gene, given 5 matching bases. The DNA sequence is TGTGCCAGCACTGAGCGGAACCCCCAAGAGACCCAGTACTTC. Translated, it reads CASTERNPQETQYF.